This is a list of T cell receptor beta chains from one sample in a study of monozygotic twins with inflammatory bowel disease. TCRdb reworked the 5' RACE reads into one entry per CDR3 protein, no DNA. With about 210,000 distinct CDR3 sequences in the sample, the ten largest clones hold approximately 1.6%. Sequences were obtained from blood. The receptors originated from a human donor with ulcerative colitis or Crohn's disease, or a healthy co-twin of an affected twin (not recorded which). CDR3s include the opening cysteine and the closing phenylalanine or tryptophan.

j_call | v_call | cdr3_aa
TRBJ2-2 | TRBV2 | CASIGPSGDGELFF
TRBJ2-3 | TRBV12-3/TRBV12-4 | CASSGTEFSTDTQYF
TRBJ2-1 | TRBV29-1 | CSVGVFERGSYNEQFF
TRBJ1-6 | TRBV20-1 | CSGTPPGFYNSPLHF
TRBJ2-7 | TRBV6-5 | CASSYFLLLYEQYF
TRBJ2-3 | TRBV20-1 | CSAKTLWLATSTDTQYF
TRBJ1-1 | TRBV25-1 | CASTGNKANTEAFF
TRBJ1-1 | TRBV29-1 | CSASEALNTEAFF
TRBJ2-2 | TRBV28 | CASSSAGTGVTGELFF
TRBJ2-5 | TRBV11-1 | CASSITDHLPQYF
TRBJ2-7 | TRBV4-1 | CASSQEQRGRYEQYF
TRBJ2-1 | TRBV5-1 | CASSPGERLSSYNEQFF
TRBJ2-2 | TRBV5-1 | CASSLVGLAAGELFF
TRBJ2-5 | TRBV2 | CASKGRVETQYF
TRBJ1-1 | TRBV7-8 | CASSREGGRGAFF
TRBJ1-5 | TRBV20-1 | CSALQGAVGNQPQHF
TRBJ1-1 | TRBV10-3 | CAISRRGGTEAFF
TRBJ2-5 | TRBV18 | CASSPGTSGQETQYF
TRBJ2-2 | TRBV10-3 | CAITQTVNTGELFF
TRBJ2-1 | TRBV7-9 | CASSLRSRGEQFF
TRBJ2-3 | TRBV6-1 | CASSAQGTDTQYF
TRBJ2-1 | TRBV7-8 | CASSLKGGALGNEQFF
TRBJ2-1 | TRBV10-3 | CATRDRLYNEQFF
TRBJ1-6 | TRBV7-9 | CASSLDWTGNSPLHF
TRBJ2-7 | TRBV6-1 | CASNPYRQGGHEQYF
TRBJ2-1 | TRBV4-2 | CASSHGTAFYNEQFF
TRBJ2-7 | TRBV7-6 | CASSPTDLYEQYF
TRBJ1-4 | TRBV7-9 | CASSLVNEKLFF
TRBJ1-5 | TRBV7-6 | CASSLDGRERDNQPQHF
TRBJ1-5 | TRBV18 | CASSPGSHDQPQHF
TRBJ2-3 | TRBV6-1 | CASSAYLAEQGQYF
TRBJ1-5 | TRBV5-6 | CASSLWGQTNNQPQHF
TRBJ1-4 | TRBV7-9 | CASSLAPEGVNEKLFF
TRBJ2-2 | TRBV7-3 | CASSHRGTGGLFF
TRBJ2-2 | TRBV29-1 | CSVDAGYTGELFF
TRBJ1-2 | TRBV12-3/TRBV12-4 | CASRSYRFGVREDYTF
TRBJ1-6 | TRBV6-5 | CASSYSVYQGQGFSPLHF
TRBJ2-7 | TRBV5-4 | CASSWDRGTYEQYF
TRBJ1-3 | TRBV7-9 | CASSFGELRAIYF
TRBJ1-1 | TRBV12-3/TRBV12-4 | CASSPFVNTEAFF
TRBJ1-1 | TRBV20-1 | CSASRQRNTEAFF
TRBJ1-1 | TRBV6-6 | CASSYSTGTGVTFF
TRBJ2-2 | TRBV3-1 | CASSQRGGGTGELFF
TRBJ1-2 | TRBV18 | CASSPPASSAYGYTF
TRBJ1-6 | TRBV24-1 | CATRSSYNSPLHF
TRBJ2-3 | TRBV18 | CASSPSGNTDTQYF
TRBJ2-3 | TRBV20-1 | CSATRTSTDTQYF
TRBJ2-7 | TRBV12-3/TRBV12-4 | CASSTGAGEEYF
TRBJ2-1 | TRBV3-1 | CASSRYSGSYNEQFF
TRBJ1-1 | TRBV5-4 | CASSPHRTETNTEAFF
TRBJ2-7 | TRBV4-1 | CASSHTGGQGFGEQYF